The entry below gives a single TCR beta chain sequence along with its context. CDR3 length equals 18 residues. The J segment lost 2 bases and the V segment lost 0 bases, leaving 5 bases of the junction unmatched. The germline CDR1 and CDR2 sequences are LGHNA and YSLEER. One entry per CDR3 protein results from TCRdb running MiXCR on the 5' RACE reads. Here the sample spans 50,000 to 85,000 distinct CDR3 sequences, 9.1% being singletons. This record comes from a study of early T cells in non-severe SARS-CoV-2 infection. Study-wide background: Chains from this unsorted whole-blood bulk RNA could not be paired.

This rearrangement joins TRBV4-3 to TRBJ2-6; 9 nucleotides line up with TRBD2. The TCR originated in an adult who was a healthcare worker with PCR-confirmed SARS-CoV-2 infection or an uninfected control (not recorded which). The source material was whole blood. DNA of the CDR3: TGCGCCAGCAGCCAAGATTCGGTAGCGGGAGCTGGGGCCAACGTCCTGACTTTC. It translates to CASSQDSVAGAGANVLTF.